Listed below are T cell receptor beta chains from one sample, sequenced in a study of T cell responses to AZD1222 COVID-19 vaccine. Clones were read by immunoSEQ multiplex PCR, and TCRdb kept only the in-frame ones, dropping some. Among 250,000 or so clones listed, over 90% were seen once. The specimen was peripheral blood, collected on day 0 of AZD1222 vaccination. Receptor source: an adult in good health. CDR3s include the opening cysteine and the closing phenylalanine or tryptophan. A D gene is named only where the DNA matches it firmly. Clone size appears in some rows only: once, few, many, or a class for an expanded clone.

v_gene: TRBV6-4; abundance: NA; d_gene: TRBD1; j_gene: TRBJ2-1; CDR3nt: TGTGCCAGCAGTAGACAGGGGGGATACAATGAGCAGTTCTTC; CDR3aa: CASSRQGGYNEQFF
v_gene: TRBV20-1; abundance: NA; d_gene: NA; j_gene: TRBJ1-2; CDR3nt: TGCAGTGCTAATACAAACTATGGCTACACCTTC; CDR3aa: CSANTNYGYTF
v_gene: TRBV18; abundance: few; d_gene: TRBD1; j_gene: TRBJ1-1; CDR3nt: TGTGCCAGCTCACCCCGACAGGGTGGCTACACTGAAGCTTTCTTT; CDR3aa: CASSPRQGGYTEAFF
v_gene: TRBV12-3/TRBV12-4; abundance: NA; d_gene: NA; j_gene: TRBJ1-5; CDR3nt: TGTGCCAGCAGTTTGACCAGGGATCAGCCCCAGCATTTT; CDR3aa: CASSLTRDQPQHF
v_gene: TRBV28; abundance: NA; d_gene: NA; j_gene: TRBJ1-2; CDR3nt: TGTGCCAGCAAGGGGAACTATGGCTACACCTTC; CDR3aa: CASKGNYGYTF
v_gene: TRBV3-1/TRBV3-2; abundance: NA; d_gene: NA; j_gene: TRBJ1-2; CDR3nt: TGTGCCAGCAGCCAAGATCCCCGGGGGTGGACTGGCTACACCTTC; CDR3aa: CASSQDPRGWTGYTF
v_gene: TRBV3-1/TRBV3-2; abundance: NA; d_gene: NA; j_gene: TRBJ2-7; CDR3nt: TGTGCCAGCAGCCAAGAGCGGAGACATACCTACGAGCAGTACTTC; CDR3aa: CASSQERRHTYEQYF
v_gene: TRBV5-5; abundance: NA; d_gene: TRBD1; j_gene: TRBJ2-2; CDR3nt: TGTGCCAGCAGCTTGGAGGGGGCTTCGGGGGAGCTGTTTTTT; CDR3aa: CASSLEGASGELFF
v_gene: TRBV10-3; abundance: few; d_gene: NA; j_gene: TRBJ2-2; CDR3nt: TGTGCCATAAAGGGGGTGACCGACACCGGGGAGCTGTTTTTT; CDR3aa: CAIKGVTDTGELFF
v_gene: TRBV2; abundance: NA; d_gene: NA; j_gene: TRBJ1-4; CDR3nt: TGTGCCAGCAGTGGACCCGGTGTGGCTCGGGAAAAACTGTTTTTT; CDR3aa: CASSGPGVAREKLFF
v_gene: TRBV28; abundance: once; d_gene: TRBD1; j_gene: TRBJ1-2; CDR3nt: TGTGCCAGCAGTCCCGCCGGACAGGGGGCTCAAGACGGGTTTTATGGCTACACCTTC; CDR3aa: CASSPAGQGAQDGFYGYTF
v_gene: TRBV5-6; abundance: NA; d_gene: NA; j_gene: TRBJ2-5; CDR3nt: TGTGCCAGCAGCCCCTTGGGGGTGGTGTTACAAGAGACCCAGTACTTC; CDR3aa: CASSPLGVVLQETQYF
v_gene: TRBV5-1; abundance: NA; d_gene: NA; j_gene: TRBJ2-7; CDR3nt: TGCGCCAGCAGCTCCGAGATGCTCTACGAGCAGTACTTC; CDR3aa: CASSSEMLYEQYF
v_gene: TRBV6-2/TRBV6-3; abundance: NA; d_gene: NA; j_gene: TRBJ2-6; CDR3nt: TGTGCCAGCAGTTACTATGGGGCTTCCGGGGCCAACGTCCTGACTTTC; CDR3aa: CASSYYGASGANVLTF
v_gene: TRBV28; abundance: once; d_gene: TRBD2; j_gene: TRBJ2-2; CDR3nt: TGTGCCAGCGCCTATGGTATGGGGGTAGCGGGAGGGACCGGGGAGCTGTTTTTT; CDR3aa: CASAYGMGVAGGTGELFF
v_gene: TRBV5-6; abundance: NA; d_gene: NA; j_gene: TRBJ2-7; CDR3nt: TGTGCCAGCAGCTTTTTCGATAGGAAGGACGAGCAGTACTTC; CDR3aa: CASSFFDRKDEQYF
v_gene: TRBV9; abundance: NA; d_gene: TRBD1; j_gene: TRBJ2-5; CDR3nt: TGTGCCAGCAGCGTTGACCGAGGGGGCGAGACCCAGTACTTC; CDR3aa: CASSVDRGGETQYF
v_gene: TRBV7-9; abundance: NA; d_gene: NA; j_gene: TRBJ1-2; CDR3nt: TGTGCCAGCACCCGTAGAGGACAGAACTATGGCTACACCTTC; CDR3aa: CASTRRGQNYGYTF
v_gene: TRBV9; abundance: NA; d_gene: NA; j_gene: TRBJ2-3; CDR3nt: TGTGCCAGCAGCGTGGGGGGACAGTCTTTTGATACGCAGTATTTT; CDR3aa: CASSVGGQSFDTQYF
v_gene: TRBV4-1; abundance: NA; d_gene: NA; j_gene: TRBJ2-2; CDR3nt: TGCGCCAGCAGCCAATATATGAACACCGGGGAGCTGTTTTTT; CDR3aa: CASSQYMNTGELFF
v_gene: TRBV19; abundance: NA; d_gene: TRBD1; j_gene: TRBJ1-6; CDR3nt: TGTGCCAGTAGACAGGGGTTTGGGAATTCACCCCTCCACTTT; CDR3aa: CASRQGFGNSPLHF
v_gene: TRBV11-3; abundance: NA; d_gene: NA; j_gene: TRBJ2-5; CDR3nt: TGTGCCAGCAGGCCGGGCTTTGGGGGGCGGTACCAAGAGACCCAGTACTTC; CDR3aa: CASRPGFGGRYQETQYF
v_gene: TRBV5-1; abundance: few; d_gene: NA; j_gene: TRBJ1-4; CDR3nt: TGCGCCAGCAGCTTGGAAGTCAGGGGAGGAGGAGAAAAACTGTTTTTT; CDR3aa: CASSLEVRGGGEKLFF
v_gene: TRBV27; abundance: NA; d_gene: TRBD2; j_gene: TRBJ2-7; CDR3nt: TGTGCCAGCAGTTCTGGACTAGCGGACCCAAGGGTTTACGAGCAGTACTTC; CDR3aa: CASSSGLADPRVYEQYF
v_gene: TRBV10-2; abundance: NA; d_gene: NA; j_gene: TRBJ2-7; CDR3nt: TGCGCCAGTCTCATTGGGGGTGGCACCTACGAGCAGTACTTC; CDR3aa: CASLIGGGTYEQYF
v_gene: TRBV27; abundance: NA; d_gene: TRBD2; j_gene: TRBJ2-7; CDR3nt: TGTGCCAGCAGTAACCGGGGACTAGTCTACGAGCAGTACTTC; CDR3aa: CASSNRGLVYEQYF
v_gene: TRBV2; abundance: NA; d_gene: NA; j_gene: TRBJ1-5; CDR3nt: TGTGCCAGCAGCTTTTCCCGGGGACCAGGGCAGCCCCAGCATTTT; CDR3aa: CASSFSRGPGQPQHF
v_gene: TRBV7-8; abundance: NA; d_gene: NA; j_gene: TRBJ2-2; CDR3nt: TGTGCCAGCAGTTCAGGGGCGCTTGGCACCGGGGAGCTGTTTTTT; CDR3aa: CASSSGALGTGELFF
v_gene: TRBV4-2; abundance: NA; d_gene: NA; j_gene: TRBJ1-2; CDR3nt: TGTGCCAGCAGCCAAGAGGGACTCGGAGCTGGCTACACCTTC; CDR3aa: CASSQEGLGAGYTF
v_gene: TRBV28; abundance: NA; d_gene: NA; j_gene: TRBJ1-2; CDR3nt: TGTGCCAGCAAAACAGGGTGGGACGGCTACACCTTC; CDR3aa: CASKTGWDGYTF
v_gene: TRBV27; abundance: NA; d_gene: NA; j_gene: TRBJ2-7; CDR3nt: TGTGCCAGCACCGACAGGAGCGGCTACGAGCAGTACTTC; CDR3aa: CASTDRSGYEQYF
v_gene: TRBV15; abundance: few; d_gene: NA; j_gene: TRBJ1-4; CDR3nt: TGTGCCACCAGCAGGAGGGGCGGGAATGAAAAACTGTTTTTT; CDR3aa: CATSRRGGNEKLFF
v_gene: TRBV7-2; abundance: NA; d_gene: NA; j_gene: TRBJ2-3; CDR3nt: TGTGCCAGCAGCTTAGTCGGGAGAGGAGATACGCAGTATTTT; CDR3aa: CASSLVGRGDTQYF
v_gene: TRBV2; abundance: NA; d_gene: TRBD1; j_gene: TRBJ1-1; CDR3nt: TGTGCCAGCAGGGTCATACCTGGTCGAGGGGGCGCTAGGATGGGCACTGAAGCTTTCTTT; CDR3aa: CASRVIPGRGGARMGTEAFF
v_gene: TRBV12-3/TRBV12-4; abundance: NA; d_gene: TRBD1; j_gene: TRBJ2-7; CDR3nt: TGTGCCAGCAGTCCCGGGACAGGGTCCTACTTC; CDR3aa: CASSPGTGSYF